The clone carrying this T cell receptor beta chain was detected only a few times. CDR3 length: 13 residues. Germline V gene lookup returns CDR1 SNHLY and CDR2 FYNNEI. Trimming left V 7 bases short and J 4 bases short, with 10 bases between. TCRdb reprocessed the RACE reads via MiXCR and lists one record per CDR3 protein. The table lists about 92,000 distinct CDR3 sequences, roughly a tenth of them singletons, with 1% to 1.2% in the top ten. These data originate in a study of human T cells and chemical hapten exposure. Time point of the sample: patch test 3, about 24 weeks after DPC sensitization. The treatment is: therapeutic diphenylcyclopropenone sensitization with weekly scalp DPC.

This specimen consisted of whole blood, obtained in connection with sensitization to the hapten diphenylcyclopropenone (DPC). This clonotype was sampled from a woman in her twenties or thirties with alopecia areata. Some clones in this sample may be carry-over from other donors' samples. V gene TRBV2 combines with J gene TRBJ2-2; D assignment may be TRBD1 or TRBD2 (5 bases each). The CDR3 DNA sequence: TGTGCCAGCAAGAGGGACCTCACCGGGGAGCTGTTTTTT. Protein product: CASKRDLTGELFF.